This T cell receptor beta chain was recorded in a study of shared clonotypes between healthy human individuals. Study context: Researchers assigned three CD4 naive, three CD4 memory, two CD8 naive and one CD8 memory plate to each donor.

Between the trimmed V and J ends, which lost 5 bases and 4 bases, there was a span of 4 bases. Germline V gene data show CDR1 as LNHDA and CDR2 as SQIVND (reference sequence). The CDR3 length is 11 residues. Assay: immunoSEQ multiplex PCR; the TCRdb copy retains only in-frame clones and omits some. The table lists around 2.1 million clones, approximately 95% of them singletons. This receptor was identified in a young man in good health. The gene calls are TRBV19 and TRBJ2-3; D gene uncertain. Sequenced material: naive CD4+ T cells sorted from blood. Subset here: CD45RA+ positively selected. For the CDR3, the DNA is TGTGCCAGTAGTCGTTCAGATACGCAGTATTTT. Its translation is CASSRSDTQYF.